These 11 T cell receptor beta chains share one sample of origin, sequenced in a study of post-analysis software for immune sequencing data (dated by TCRdb to about 2015). Receptor libraries were prepared by PCR. For sequencing, an Illumina HiSeq 2500 was employed. Unique molecular identifiers were incorporated into TCR beta cDNA libraries to reduce PCR and sequencing biases. TCRdb trimmed the raw reads at Q25, called clones with MiXCR and kept productive beta chains. Rows matching on CDR3 protein sequence are summarized as one entry with the most common DNA and genes. The sample includes 650,000 to 850,000 distinct CDR3 sequences, with about 57% observed a single time. The ten largest clones take up approximately 4.5% of the sample. Antigens of these TCRs are unknown. General conclusions and limits of the study: Significantly higher frequencies in patients than in controls were found for five TRBV segments, including TRBV5-6, TRBV5-1 and TRBV20-1.

Sequences were obtained from blood. The origin of the receptors is a girl aged 10 to 17 with multiple sclerosis.

The V call is TRBV12-3 or TRBV12-4, the J call TRBJ2-6; the D is unclear. The CDR3 sequence is 14 residues long. The germline V and J ends were trimmed by 3 bases and 2 bases, with 5 bases remaining between them. The CDR3 DNA follows: TGTGCCAGCAGTTTGCAAACTGGGGCCAACGTCCTGACTTTC. Translation gives CASSLQTGANVLTF.

The chain carries TRBV7-3 and TRBJ1-6; the match to TRBD1 covers 9 bases. Losses at the gene ends were 2 bases for V and 10 bases for J; bases not matched to a gene: 6. The CDR3 spans 15 residues. Germline assignment: CDR1 SGHTA and CDR2 FQGTGA. The CDR3 here is CASSLGHRGHSPLHF. The CDR3 DNA reads TGTGCCAGCAGCTTAGGCCACAGGGGGCACTCACCCCTCCACTTT.

This clonotype was seen a single time. V gene TRBV10-3 combines with J gene TRBJ2-7; TRBD2 agrees at 7 bases. The CDR3 totals 14 residues. V was clipped by 8 bases and J by 10 bases; unmatched bases: 17. CDR1 and CDR2 from the germline V gene are ENHRY and SYGVKD. CDR3 nucleotides: TGTGCCATCGCCGCGGGAGCTGCCAAGAGTAACCAGTACTTC. Its translation is CAIAAGAAKSNQYF.

The chain has TRBV27 and TRBJ2-7, with a tentative D call TRBD1 (6 bases). Germline CDR1 MNHEY, CDR2 SMNVEV (reference sequence). This CDR3 is 13 amino acids long. The ends were cut back, 2 bases at V and 7 bases at J, with 12 bases in the middle. As DNA, the CDR3 is TGTGCCAGCAGTTTACAGGGGCTGGGGGAGCAGTACTTC. It encodes CASSLQGLGEQYF.

The rearrangement joins TRBV7-9 to TRBJ2-5, with 7 positions matching TRBD2. Near its end, the DNA agrees better with TRBJ2-7, so the J call may be wrong. Germline CDR1 and CDR2: SEHNR and FQNEAQ (reference sequence). The CDR3 covers 17 residues. Here the CDR3 DNA reads TGTGCCAGCAGCTTAGGAGACAAACCTAGCGGTGCCTACGAGCAGTACTTC. It specifies CASSLGDKPSGAYEQYF.

The chain combines TRBV15 with TRBJ2-1, with TRBD1 as a possible D gene (6 bases). Deletions cut 0 bases from V and 0 bases from J, with 6 bases between. Germline CDR1 is LNHNV and CDR2 is YYDKDF (reference sequence). The CDR3 is 15 amino acids. CDR3 sequence reads: CATSREGGSYNEQFF. The CDR3 DNA reads TGTGCCACCAGCAGAGAAGGGGGCTCCTACAATGAGCAGTTCTTC.

The genes are TRBV9 and TRBJ1-6; D uncertain. Trimming shortened V by 1 base and J by 8 bases, and 7 bases separated the two germline ends. This CDR3 has 13 residues. Per germline, CDR1 SGDLS and CDR2 YYNGEE. In DNA form, the CDR3 reads TGTGCCAGCAGCGTATTTCTGGATTCACCCCTCCACTTT. The encoded protein is CASSVFLDSPLHF. Using reference TRBV9 and TRBJ1-6 for the parts outside the CDR3, the full variable domain is DSGVTQTPKHLITATGQRVTLRCSPRSGDLSVYWYQQSLDQGLQFLIQYYNGEERAKGNILERFSAQQFPDLHSELNLSSLELGDSALYFCASSVFLDSPLHFGNGTRLTVT.

This clonotype appeared a few times. The V and J genes are TRBV6-6 and TRBJ2-6; 9 nucleotides match TRBD1. The CDR3 sequence is 17 residues long. Germline V gene lookup returns CDR1 MNHNY and CDR2 SVGAGI (reference sequence). The junction had 2 bases not matched to a gene; V was cut back by 0 bases and J by 2 bases. The CDR3 reads CASSYSGTGTGANVLTF. The DNA for the CDR3 is TGTGCCAGCAGTTACTCCGGGACAGGGACTGGGGCCAACGTCCTGACTTTC.

This clonotype was seen a few times. The CDR3: CASALTSLGTDTQYF. The CDR3 DNA reads TGTGCCAGCGCTCTAACTAGTTTGGGCACAGATACGCAGTATTTT. The chain is built from TRBV7-7 and TRBJ2-3; perhaps TRBD2 as D (5 bases). Germline V gives CDR1 SSHAT, CDR2 FNYEAQ (reference sequence). The V gene lost 8 bases and the J gene lost 1 base, with 16 bases spanning the gap. This CDR3 contains 15 residues.

This chain joins TRBV11-1 and TRBJ2-1; D gene uncertain. Between the trimmed V and J ends, which lost 2 bases and 0 bases, there was a span of 5 bases. The CDR3 contains 14 residues. Germline V gives CDR1 SGHAT, CDR2 FQDESV (reference sequence). CDR3 loop: CASSLSYSYNEQFF. The CDR3 DNA reads as TGTGCCAGCAGCTTATCTTACTCCTACAATGAGCAGTTCTTC.

The V call is TRBV7-2, the J call TRBJ2-3; possibly TRBD2 for D (7 bases). The CDR3 is made up of 16 amino acids. CDR1 is SGHTA, CDR2 FQGNSA, per germline. V was trimmed by 0 bases and J by 4 bases, leaving 14 bases between them. In DNA, the CDR3 is TGTGCCAGCAGCTTAGCAGGGGGGGGCCTAGCAGATACGCAGTATTTT. This sequence encodes CASSLAGGGLADTQYF.